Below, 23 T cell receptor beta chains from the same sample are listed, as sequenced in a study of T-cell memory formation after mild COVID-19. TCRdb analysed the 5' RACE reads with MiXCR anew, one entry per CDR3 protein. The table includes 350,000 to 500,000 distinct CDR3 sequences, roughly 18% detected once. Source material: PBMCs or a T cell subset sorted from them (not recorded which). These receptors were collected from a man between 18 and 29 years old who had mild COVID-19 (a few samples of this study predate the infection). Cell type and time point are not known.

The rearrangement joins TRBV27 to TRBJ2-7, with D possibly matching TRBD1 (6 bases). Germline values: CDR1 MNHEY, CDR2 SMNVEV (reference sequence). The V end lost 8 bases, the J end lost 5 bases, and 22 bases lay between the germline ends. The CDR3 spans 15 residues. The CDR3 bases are TGTGCCAGCCGAGGCACCGGGACAATCCACCACGAGCAGTACTTC. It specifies CASRGTGTIHHEQYF.

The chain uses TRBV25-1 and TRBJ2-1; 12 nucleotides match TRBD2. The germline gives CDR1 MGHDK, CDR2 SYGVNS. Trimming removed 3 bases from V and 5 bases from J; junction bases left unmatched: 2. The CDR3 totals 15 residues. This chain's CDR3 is CASSEASGGDNEQFF. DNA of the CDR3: TGTGCCAGCAGTGAGGCTAGCGGGGGGGACAATGAGCAGTTCTTC.

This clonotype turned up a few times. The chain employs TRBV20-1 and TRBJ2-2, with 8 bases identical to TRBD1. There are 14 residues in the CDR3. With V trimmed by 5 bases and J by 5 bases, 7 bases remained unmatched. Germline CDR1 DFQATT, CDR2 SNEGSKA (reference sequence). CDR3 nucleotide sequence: TGCAGTGCTGGGAGGACAGGGTCAACCGGGGAGCTGTTTTTT. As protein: CSAGRTGSTGELFF.

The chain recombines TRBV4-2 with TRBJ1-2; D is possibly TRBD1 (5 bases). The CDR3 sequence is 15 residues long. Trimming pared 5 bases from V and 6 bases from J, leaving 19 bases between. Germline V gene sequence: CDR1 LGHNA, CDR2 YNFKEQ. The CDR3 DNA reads TGTGCCAGCAGCTCTAACCCGGGACCGGGACATGGCTACACCTTC. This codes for CASSSNPGPGHGYTF.

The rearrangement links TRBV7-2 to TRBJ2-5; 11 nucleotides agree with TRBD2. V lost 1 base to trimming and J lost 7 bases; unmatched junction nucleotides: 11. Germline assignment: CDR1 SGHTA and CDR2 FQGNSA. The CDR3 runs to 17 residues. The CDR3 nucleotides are TGTGCCAGCAGCTTAGTCGGGCTAGCGGGGGGAGTTGGGACCCAGTACTTC. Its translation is CASSLVGLAGGVGTQYF.

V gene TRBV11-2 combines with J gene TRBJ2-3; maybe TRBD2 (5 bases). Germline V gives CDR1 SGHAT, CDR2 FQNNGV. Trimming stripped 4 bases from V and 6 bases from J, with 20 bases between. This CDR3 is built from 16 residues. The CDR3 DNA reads TGTGCCAGCAGCTCCATAGCGCCGGGGTCCCTGGATACGCAGTATTTT. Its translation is CASSSIAPGSLDTQYF.

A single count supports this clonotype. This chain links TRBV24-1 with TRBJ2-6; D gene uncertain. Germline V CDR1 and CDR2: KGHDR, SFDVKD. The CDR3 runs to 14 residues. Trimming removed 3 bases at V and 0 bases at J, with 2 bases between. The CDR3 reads CATSDHSGANVLTF. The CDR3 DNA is TGTGCCACCAGTGATCACTCTGGGGCCAACGTCCTGACTTTC.

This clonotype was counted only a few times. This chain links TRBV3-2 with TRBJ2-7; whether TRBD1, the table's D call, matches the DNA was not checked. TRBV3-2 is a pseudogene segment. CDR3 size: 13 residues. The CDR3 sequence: CASSQLRGAEQYF. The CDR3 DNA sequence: TGTGCCAGCAGCCAACTGCGGGGGGCGGAGCAGTACTTC.

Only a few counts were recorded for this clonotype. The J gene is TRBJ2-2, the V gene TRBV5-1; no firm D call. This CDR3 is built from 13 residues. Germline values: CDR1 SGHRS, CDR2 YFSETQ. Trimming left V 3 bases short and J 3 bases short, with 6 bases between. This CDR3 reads CASSWKYTGELFF. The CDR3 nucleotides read TGCGCCAGCAGCTGGAAATACACCGGGGAGCTGTTTTTT.

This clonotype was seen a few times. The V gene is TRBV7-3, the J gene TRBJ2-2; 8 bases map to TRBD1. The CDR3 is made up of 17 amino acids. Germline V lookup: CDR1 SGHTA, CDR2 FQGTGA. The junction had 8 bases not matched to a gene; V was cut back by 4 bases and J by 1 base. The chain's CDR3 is CASSSGRTGRNTGELFF. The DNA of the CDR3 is TGTGCCAGCAGCTCGGGGAGGACAGGGAGGAACACCGGGGAGCTGTTTTTT.

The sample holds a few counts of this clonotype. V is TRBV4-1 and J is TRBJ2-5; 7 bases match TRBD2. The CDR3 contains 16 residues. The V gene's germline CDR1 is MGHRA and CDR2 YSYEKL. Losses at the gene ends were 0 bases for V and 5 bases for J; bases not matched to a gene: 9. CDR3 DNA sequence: TGCGCCAGCAGCCAAGAGCCCCCGACTAGCACGGAGACCCAGTACTTC. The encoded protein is CASSQEPPTSTETQYF.

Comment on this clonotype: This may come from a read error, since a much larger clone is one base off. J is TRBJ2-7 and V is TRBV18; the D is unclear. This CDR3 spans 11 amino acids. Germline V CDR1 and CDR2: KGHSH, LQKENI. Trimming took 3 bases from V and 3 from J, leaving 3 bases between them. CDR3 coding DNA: TGTGCCAGCTCACCCGTCTACGAGCAGTACTTC. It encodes CASSPVYEQYF.

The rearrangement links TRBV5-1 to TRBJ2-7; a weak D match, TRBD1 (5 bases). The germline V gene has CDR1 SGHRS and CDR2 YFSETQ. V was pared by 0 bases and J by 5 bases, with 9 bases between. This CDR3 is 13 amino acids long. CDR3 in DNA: TGCGCCAGCAGCTTGGGCCAGGGCAACGAGCAGTACGTC. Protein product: CASSLGQGNEQYV.

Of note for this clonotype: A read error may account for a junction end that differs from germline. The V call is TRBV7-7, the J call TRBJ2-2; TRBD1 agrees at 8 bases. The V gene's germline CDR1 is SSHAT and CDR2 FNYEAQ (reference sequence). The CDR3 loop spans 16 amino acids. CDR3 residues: CASSLAGTGNTGELFF. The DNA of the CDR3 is TGTGCTAGCAGCTTAGCCGGGACAGGGAACACCGGGGAGCTGTTTTTT.

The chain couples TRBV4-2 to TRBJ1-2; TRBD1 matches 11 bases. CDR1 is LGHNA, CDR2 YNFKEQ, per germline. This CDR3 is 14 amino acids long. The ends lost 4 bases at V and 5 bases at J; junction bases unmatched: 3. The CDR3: CASSRTGGAYGYTF. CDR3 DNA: TGTGCCAGCAGCCGGACAGGGGGCGCGTATGGCTACACCTTC.

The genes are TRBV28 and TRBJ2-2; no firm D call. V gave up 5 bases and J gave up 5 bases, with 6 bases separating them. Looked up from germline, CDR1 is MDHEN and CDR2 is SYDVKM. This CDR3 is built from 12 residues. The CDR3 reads CASSETTGELFF. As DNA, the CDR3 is TGTGCCAGCAGTGAAACGACCGGGGAGCTGTTTTTT.

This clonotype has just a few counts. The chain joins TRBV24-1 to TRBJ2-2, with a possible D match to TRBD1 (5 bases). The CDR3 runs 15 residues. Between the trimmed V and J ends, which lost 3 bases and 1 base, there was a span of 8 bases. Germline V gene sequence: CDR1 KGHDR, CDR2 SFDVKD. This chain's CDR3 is CATSDPDRNTGELFF. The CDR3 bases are TGTGCCACCAGTGATCCCGACAGGAACACCGGGGAGCTGTTTTTT.

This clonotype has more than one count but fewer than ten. CDR3 residues: CASSLVEGVFF. The CDR3 region has the DNA TGTGCCAGCAGCTTAGTCGAGGGGGTCTTCTTC. This sequence joins TRBV7-9 and TRBJ2-1, with D possibly matching TRBD1 (6 bases). Germline CDR1 and CDR2: SEHNR and FQNEAQ (reference sequence). With 1 base removed from V and 16 bases from J, the gap between germline ends came to 11 bases. The CDR3 spans 11 residues.

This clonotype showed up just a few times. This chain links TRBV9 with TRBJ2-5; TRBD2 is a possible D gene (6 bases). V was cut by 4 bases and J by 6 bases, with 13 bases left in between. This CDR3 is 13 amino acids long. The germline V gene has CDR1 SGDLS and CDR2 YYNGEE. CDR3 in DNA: TGTGCCAGCAGCAAACTAGCCTGGCAGACCCAGTACTTC. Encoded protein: CASSKLAWQTQYF.

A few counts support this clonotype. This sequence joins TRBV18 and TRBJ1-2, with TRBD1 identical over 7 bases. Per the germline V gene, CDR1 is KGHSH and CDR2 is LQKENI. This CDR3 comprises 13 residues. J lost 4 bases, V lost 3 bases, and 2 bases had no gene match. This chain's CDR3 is CASSPRTGYGYTF. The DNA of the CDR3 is TGTGCCAGCTCACCTAGGACAGGCTATGGCTACACCTTC.

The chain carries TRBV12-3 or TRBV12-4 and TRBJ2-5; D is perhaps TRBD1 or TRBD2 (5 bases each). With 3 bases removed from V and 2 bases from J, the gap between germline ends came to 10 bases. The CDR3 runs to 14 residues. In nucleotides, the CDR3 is TGTGCCAGCAGTTTTGGGGACGGGCAAGAGACCCAGTACTTC. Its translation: CASSFGDGQETQYF.

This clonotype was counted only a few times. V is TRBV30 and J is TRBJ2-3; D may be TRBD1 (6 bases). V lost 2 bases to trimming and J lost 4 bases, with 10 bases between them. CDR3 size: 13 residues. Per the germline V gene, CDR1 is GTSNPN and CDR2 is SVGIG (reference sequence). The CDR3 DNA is TGTGCCTGGAGTTACAGGGTCTCAGATACGCAGTATTTT. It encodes CAWSYRVSDTQYF.

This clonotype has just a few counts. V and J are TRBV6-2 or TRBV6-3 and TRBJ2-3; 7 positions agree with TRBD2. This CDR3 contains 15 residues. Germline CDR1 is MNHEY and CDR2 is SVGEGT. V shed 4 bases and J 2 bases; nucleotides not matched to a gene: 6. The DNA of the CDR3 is TGTGCCAGCAGTTCCTCGGCGGGGGTCACAGATACGCAGTATTTT. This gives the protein CASSSSAGVTDTQYF.